This T cell receptor beta chain was identified during a study of beta chain features in type 1 diabetes. Overall study context: In age, gender and cell yields, patients were similar to healthy donors.

Study conclusions and caveats: PCR might favor shorter templates, but any such skew would affect patients and controls equally.

In regard to this clone: Its cognate antigen is unknown.

The germline V and J ends were trimmed by 6 bases and 7 bases, with 19 bases remaining between them. Per germline, CDR1 MDHEN and CDR2 SYDVKM. This CDR3 has 15 amino acids. TCRB transcripts that were expressed got sequenced, as all of the isolated RNA had been reverse transcribed. TCRdb's copy holds only in-frame clones and misses some; the assay was immunoSEQ multiplex PCR. The sample includes under 450,000 clones, about 15% seen only once; the top ten take roughly 0.038%. This chain uses TRBV28 with TRBJ2-4; D gene ambiguous. Sequenced sample: naive CD4+ T cells from blood. The receptor comes from a man aged 25-40 years in good health. The DNA of the CDR3 is TGTGCCAGCAGACCAGGCTTTCTCCGGGCGAACATTCAGTACTTC. This encodes CASRPGFLRANIQYF. Based on the CDR3 plus reference TRBV28 and TRBJ2-4, the full variable domain is DVKVTQSSRYLVKRTGEKVFLECVQDMDHENMFWYRQDPGLGLRLIYFSYDVKMKEKGDIPEGYSVSREKKERFSLILESASTNQTSMYLCASRPGFLRANIQYFGAGTRLSVL.